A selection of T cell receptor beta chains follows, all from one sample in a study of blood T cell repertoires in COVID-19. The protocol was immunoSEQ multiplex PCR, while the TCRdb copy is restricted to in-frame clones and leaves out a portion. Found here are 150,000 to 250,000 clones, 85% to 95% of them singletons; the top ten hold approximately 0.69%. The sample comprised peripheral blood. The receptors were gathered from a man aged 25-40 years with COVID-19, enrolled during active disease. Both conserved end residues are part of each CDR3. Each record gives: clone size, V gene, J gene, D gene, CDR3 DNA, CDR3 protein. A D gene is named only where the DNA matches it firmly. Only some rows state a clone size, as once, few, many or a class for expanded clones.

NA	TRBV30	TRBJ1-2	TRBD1	TGTGCCTGGACCAGAAGACAGGGGTATTACTATGGCTACACCTTC	CAWTRRQGYYYGYTF
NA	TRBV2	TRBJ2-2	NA	TGTGCCAGCAGTGAATGGAGTTCCGGGGAGCTGTTTTTT	CASSEWSSGELFF
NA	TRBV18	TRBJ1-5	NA	TGTGCCAGCTCAGGCCTCGGAGGAGATCAGCCCCAGCATTTT	CASSGLGGDQPQHF
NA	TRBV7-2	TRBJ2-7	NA	TGTGCCAGCAGCTTAGTAGCTCGAAGACCCGAAATTTCGGGCGAGCAGTACTTC	CASSLVARRPEISGEQYF
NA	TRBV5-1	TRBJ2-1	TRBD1	TGCGCCAGCAGCCCAGACAGGGTTCCCTACAATGAGCAGTTCTTC	CASSPDRVPYNEQFF
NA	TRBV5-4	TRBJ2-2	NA	TGTGCCAGCAGCTCCGAAGGGCGGGGATACACCGGGGAGCTGTTTTTT	CASSSEGRGYTGELFF
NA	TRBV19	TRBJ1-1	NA	TGTGCCAGTAGTATCTCGGTGAACACTGAAGCTTTCTTT	CASSISVNTEAFF
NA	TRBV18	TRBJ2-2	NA	TGTGCCAGCTCACCGCGATATGTCGGGGAGCTGTTTTTT	CASSPRYVGELFF
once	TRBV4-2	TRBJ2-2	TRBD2	TGTGCCAGCAGCCCAACTAGCGGGGAAACGACCGGGGAGCTGTTTTTT	CASSPTSGETTGELFF
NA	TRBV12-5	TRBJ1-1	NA	TGTGCTAGTGGCCTCTCTTTTTCCATCCTCGGGGGGAATACTGAAGCTTTCTTT	CASGLSFSILGGNTEAFF
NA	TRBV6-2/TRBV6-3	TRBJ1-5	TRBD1	TGTGCCAGCAGTCACCGGGACAGGGGACATCAGCCCCAGCATTTT	CASSHRDRGHQPQHF
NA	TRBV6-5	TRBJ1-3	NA	TGTGCCAGCAGACGACAGTTCTCTGGAAACACCATATATTTT	CASRRQFSGNTIYF
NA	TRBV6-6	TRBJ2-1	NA	TGTGCCAGCAAAGCAGGGACTCCATACAATGAGCAGTTCTTC	CASKAGTPYNEQFF
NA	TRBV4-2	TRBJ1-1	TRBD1	TGTGCCAGCAGCCCAACGGGACAGTGGGAGAACACTGAAGCTTTCTTT	CASSPTGQWENTEAFF
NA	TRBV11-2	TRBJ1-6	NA	TGTGCCAGCAGCGGGAGCATAGGGGGAAACTCACCCCTCCACTTT	CASSGSIGGNSPLHF
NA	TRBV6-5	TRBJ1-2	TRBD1	TGTGCCAGCATTTCGCAGCAGGGGGCTAACTATGGCTACACCTTC	CASISQQGANYGYTF
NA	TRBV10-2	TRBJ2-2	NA	TGCGCCAGCAGTGAGTCGAAGTATGCAGGGAACACCGGGGAGCTGTTTTTT	CASSESKYAGNTGELFF
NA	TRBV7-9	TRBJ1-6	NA	TGTGCCAGCAGCTTAGGTGTCAGAAGCTCCTATAATTCACCCCTCCACTTT	CASSLGVRSSYNSPLHF
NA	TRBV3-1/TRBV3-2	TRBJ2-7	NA	TGTGCCAGCAGCCAAGCATCCACAGGACCCTACGAGCAGTACTTC	CASSQASTGPYEQYF
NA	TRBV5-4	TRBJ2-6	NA	TGTGCCAGCAGCTTGGAACTTGGGAGCTCTGGGGCCAACGTCCTGACTTTC	CASSLELGSSGANVLTF
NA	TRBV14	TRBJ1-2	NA	TGTGCCAGCAGCCAGAACAGGGATTATGGCTACACCTTC	CASSQNRDYGYTF
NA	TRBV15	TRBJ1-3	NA	TGTGCCACCAGCAGCACAGACTCTGGAAACACCATATATTTT	CATSSTDSGNTIYF
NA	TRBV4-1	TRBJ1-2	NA	TGCGCCAGCAGCGGACAGTTCACTAACTATGGCTACACCTTC	CASSGQFTNYGYTF
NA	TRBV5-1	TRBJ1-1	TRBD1	TGCGCCAGCAGCACAGGACAGGGGGCGAAAACTGAAGCTTTCTTT	CASSTGQGAKTEAFF
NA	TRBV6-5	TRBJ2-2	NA	TGTGCCAGCAGTTACTCGATGGTGACTGCCGGGGAGCTGTTTTTT	CASSYSMVTAGELFF
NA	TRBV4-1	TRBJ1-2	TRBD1	TGCGCCAGCAGCCAAGTCCCGACAGGGGGCAGCTATGGCTACACCTTC	CASSQVPTGGSYGYTF
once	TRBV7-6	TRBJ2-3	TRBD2	TGTGCCAGCAGCTTCCTAGCGGGCCCAACAGAAACAGATACGCAGTATTTT	CASSFLAGPTETDTQYF
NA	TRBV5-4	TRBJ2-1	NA	TGTGCCAGCCAGGACATCGGCTCCTACAATGAGCAGTTCTTC	CASQDIGSYNEQFF
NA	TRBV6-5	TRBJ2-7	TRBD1	TGTGCCAGCAGTTACTATGGGGGCAGGGGGACCTACGAGCAGTACTTC	CASSYYGGRGTYEQYF
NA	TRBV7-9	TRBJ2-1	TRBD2	TGTGCCAGACCGCGGGGGGATTCCGGCAATGAGCAGTTCTTC	CARPRGDSGNEQFF
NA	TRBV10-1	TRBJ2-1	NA	TGCGCCAGCAGTCCTGGACTTTCGAATGAGCAGTTCTTC	CASSPGLSNEQFF
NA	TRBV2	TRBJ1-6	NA	TGTGCCAGCAACGCACAGGGACCCGATAATTCACCCCTCCACTTT	CASNAQGPDNSPLHF
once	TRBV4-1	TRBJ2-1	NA	TGCGCCAGCAGCCAAGATCGCCTCTCAGTTTCCTACAATGAGCAGTTCTTC	CASSQDRLSVSYNEQFF
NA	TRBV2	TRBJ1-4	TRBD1	TGTGCCAGCAGTGTTAATGTGGACAGGTCCACTAATGAAAAACTGTTTTTT	CASSVNVDRSTNEKLFF
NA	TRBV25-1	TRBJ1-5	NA	TGTGCCAGTGGGGGGGACGGACAGCCCCAGCATTTT	CASGGDGQPQHF
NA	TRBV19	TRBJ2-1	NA	TGTGCCAGTAGTACAGGGACCTACAATGAGCAGTTCTTC	CASSTGTYNEQFF
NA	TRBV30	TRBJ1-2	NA	TGTGCCTGGCAGGGTTTTAACTATGGCTACACCTTC	CAWQGFNYGYTF
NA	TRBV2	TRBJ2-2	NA	TGTGCCAGCAGTGAGATGAGGGACGGGGAGCTGTTTTTT	CASSEMRDGELFF
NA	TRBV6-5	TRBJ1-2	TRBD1	TGTGCCAGCAGTACACAGGGGGCAGTCTATGGCTACACCTTC	CASSTQGAVYGYTF
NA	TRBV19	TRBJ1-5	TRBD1	TGTGCCAGTAGTATTGGCGGACAGGGATATCAGCCCCAGCATTTT	CASSIGGQGYQPQHF